This T cell receptor (beta chain) derives from a study of blood T cell repertoires in COVID-19. Across about two dozen US areas, participants ranged in age from roughly 18 to 95 years. Self-reported history from a screening survey and questionnaire set each donor's cohort. Two negative PCRs, clearance, or symptom resolution were required of recovered Cohort 3 donors. The V gene's germline CDR1 is SGHAT and CDR2 FQNNGV. Unmatched junction bases numbered 7, after V lost 1 base and J lost 3 bases. The CDR3 has 16 residues. Libraries were prepared by immunoSEQ multiplex PCR; TCRdb keeps only in-frame clonotypes and omits some of them. The data show 250,000 or so clones, with approximately 86% seen just once and less than 3% held by the top ten.

This sequence joins TRBV11-2 and TRBJ2-7; the match to TRBD2 covers 9 bases. Source material: PBMCs or T cells enriched from blood (not recorded which). This TCR came from a woman in her late teens or twenties who had recovered from COVID-19. CDR3 sequence: CASSLVASGMGYEQYF. CDR3 nucleotide sequence: TGTGCCAGCAGCTTAGTAGCTAGCGGGATGGGCTACGAGCAGTACTTC. The variable domain in full, with the rest retrieved from reference TRBV11-2 and TRBJ2-7, is EAGVAQSPRYKIIEKRQSVAFWCNPISGHATLYWYQQILGQGPKLLIQFQNNGVVDDSQLPKDRFSAERLKGVDSTLKIQPAKLEDSAVYLCASSLVASGMGYEQYFGPGTRLTVT.